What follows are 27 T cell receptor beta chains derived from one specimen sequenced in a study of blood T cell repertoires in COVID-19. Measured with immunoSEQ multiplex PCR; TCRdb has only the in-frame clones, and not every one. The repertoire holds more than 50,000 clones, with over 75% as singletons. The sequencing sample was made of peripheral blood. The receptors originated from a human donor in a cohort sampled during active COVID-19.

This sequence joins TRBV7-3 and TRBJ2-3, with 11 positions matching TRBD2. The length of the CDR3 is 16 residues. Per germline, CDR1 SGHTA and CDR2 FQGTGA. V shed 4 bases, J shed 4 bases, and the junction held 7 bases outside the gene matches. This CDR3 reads CASSSFSGGAADTQYF. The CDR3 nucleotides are TGTGCCAGCAGCTCCTTTAGCGGGGGGGCCGCAGATACGCAGTATTTT.

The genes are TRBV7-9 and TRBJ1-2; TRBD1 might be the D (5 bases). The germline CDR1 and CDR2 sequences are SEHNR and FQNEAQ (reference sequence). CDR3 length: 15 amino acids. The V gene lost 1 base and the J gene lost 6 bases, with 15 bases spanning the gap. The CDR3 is CASSLVPTTDNGYTF. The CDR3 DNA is TGTGCCAGCAGCTTAGTTCCCACGACAGACAATGGCTACACCTTC.

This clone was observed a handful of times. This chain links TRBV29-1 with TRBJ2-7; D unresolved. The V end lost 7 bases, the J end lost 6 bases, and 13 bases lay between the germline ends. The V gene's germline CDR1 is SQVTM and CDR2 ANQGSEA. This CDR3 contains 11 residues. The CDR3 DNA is TGCAGCGCCATGACTTCACGCGAGCAGTACTTC. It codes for CSAMTSREQYF.

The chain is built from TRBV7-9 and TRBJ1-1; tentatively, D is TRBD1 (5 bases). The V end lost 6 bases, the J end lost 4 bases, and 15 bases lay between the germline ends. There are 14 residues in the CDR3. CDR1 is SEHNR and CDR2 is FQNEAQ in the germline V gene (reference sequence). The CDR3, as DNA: TGTGCCAGCAGAGCTGTTTCGGGACTCACTGAAGCTTTCTTT. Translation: CASRAVSGLTEAFF.

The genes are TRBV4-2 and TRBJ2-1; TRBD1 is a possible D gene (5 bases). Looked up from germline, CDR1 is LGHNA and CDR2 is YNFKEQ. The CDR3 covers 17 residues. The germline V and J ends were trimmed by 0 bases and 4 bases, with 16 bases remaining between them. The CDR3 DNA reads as TGTGCCAGCAGCCAAGATAGATCATCAGGGATTTACAATGAGCAGTTCTTC. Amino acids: CASSQDRSSGIYNEQFF.

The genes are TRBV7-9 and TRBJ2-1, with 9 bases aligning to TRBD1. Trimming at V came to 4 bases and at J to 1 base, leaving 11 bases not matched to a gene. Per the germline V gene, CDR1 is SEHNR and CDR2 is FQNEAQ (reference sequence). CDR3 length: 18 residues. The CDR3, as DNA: TGTGCCAGCAGCTCGGGACAGGGTGTAACGGGATCCTACAATGAGCAGTTCTTC. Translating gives CASSSGQGVTGSYNEQFF.

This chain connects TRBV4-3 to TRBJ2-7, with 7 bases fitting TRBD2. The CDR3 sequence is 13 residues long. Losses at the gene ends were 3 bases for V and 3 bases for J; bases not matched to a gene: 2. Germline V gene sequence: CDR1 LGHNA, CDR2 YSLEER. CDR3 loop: CASSQLAGYEQYF. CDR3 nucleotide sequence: TGCGCCAGCAGCCAGTTAGCGGGCTACGAGCAGTACTTC.

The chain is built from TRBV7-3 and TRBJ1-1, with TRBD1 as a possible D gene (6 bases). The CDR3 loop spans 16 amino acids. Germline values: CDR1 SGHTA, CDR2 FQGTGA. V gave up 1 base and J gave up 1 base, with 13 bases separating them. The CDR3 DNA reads TGTGCCAGCAGCTTAAGGGGGCCGAGGGAGAACACTGAAGCTTTCTTT. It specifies CASSLRGPRENTEAFF.

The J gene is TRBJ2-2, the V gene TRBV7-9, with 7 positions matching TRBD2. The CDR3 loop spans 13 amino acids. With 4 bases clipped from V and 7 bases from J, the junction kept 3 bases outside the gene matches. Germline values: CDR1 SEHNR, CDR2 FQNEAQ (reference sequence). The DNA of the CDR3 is TGTGCCAGCAGCTCTAGGACTAGCGGGGAGCTGTTTTTT. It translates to CASSSRTSGELFF.

The CDR3 DNA reads as TGCGCCAGCAGCCAAGTCTTAGGGGACAGAGGCCAGCCCCAGCATTTT. Translation: CASSQVLGDRGQPQHF. The gene calls are TRBV4-3 and TRBJ1-5, with TRBD1 identical over 7 bases. There are 16 residues in the CDR3. The germline CDR1 and CDR2 sequences are LGHNA and YSLEER. The V gene end was trimmed by 1 base and the J gene end by 7 bases; junction bases not matched to a gene: 10.

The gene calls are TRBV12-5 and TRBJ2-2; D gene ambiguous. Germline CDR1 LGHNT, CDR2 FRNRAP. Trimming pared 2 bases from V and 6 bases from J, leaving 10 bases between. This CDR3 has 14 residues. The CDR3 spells CASGLLSNAGELFF. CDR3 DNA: TGTGCTAGTGGTTTGCTAAGCAATGCCGGGGAGCTGTTTTTT. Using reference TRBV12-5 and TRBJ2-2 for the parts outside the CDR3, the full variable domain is DARVTQTPRHKVTEMGQEVTMRCQPILGHNTVFWYRQTMMQGLELLAYFRNRAPLDDSGMPKDRFSAEMPDATLATLKIQPSEPRDSAVYFCASGLLSNAGELFFGEGSRLTVL.

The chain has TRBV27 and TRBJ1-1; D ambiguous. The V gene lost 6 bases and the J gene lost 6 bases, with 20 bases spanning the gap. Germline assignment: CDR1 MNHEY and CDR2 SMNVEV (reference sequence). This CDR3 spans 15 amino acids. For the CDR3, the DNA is TGTGCCAGCAGCCCGGACCGGACTTCAAGCGCTGAAGCTTTCTTT. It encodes CASSPDRTSSAEAFF.

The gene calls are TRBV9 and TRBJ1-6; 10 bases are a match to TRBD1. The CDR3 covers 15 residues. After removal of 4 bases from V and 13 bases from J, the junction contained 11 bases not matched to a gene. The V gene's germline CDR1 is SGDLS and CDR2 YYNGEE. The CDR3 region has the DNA TGTGCCAGCAGCCCCTGGGACAGGGGACTTCGTCCCCTCCACTTT. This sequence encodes CASSPWDRGLRPLHF.

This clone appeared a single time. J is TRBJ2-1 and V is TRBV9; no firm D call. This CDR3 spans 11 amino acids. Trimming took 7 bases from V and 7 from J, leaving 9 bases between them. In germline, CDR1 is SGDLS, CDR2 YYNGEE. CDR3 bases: TGTGCCAGCGGTCGAGGAAATGAGCAGTTCTTC. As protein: CASGRGNEQFF.

CDR3 region: CASTGLSFSEQFF. DNA of the CDR3: TGTGCCAGCACGGGTCTTTCTTTTAGTGAGCAGTTCTTC. The rearrangement links TRBV27 to TRBJ2-1; D not certain. The germline V gene encodes CDR1 MNHEY and CDR2 SMNVEV (reference sequence). V was shortened by 7 bases and J by 9 bases, with 16 bases between the two germline ends. This CDR3 contains 13 residues.

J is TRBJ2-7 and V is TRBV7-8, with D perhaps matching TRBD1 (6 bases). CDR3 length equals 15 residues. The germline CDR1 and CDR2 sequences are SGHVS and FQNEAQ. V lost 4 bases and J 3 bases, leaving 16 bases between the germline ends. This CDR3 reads CASSSEQGFSYEQYF. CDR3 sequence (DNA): TGTGCCAGCAGCTCGGAACAGGGTTTTAGCTACGAGCAGTACTTC.

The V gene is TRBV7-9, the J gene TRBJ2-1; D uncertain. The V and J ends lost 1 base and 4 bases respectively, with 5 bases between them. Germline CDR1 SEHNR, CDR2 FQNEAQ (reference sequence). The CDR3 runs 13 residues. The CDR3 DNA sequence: TGTGCCAGCAGCTTAGGAGAATACAATGAGCAGTTCTTC. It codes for CASSLGEYNEQFF.

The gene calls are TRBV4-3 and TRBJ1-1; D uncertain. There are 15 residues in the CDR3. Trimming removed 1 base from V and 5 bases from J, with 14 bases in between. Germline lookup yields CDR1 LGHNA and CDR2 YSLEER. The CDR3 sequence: CASSQADVGRTEAFF. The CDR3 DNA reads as TGCGCCAGCAGCCAAGCAGATGTAGGGAGGACTGAAGCTTTCTTT.

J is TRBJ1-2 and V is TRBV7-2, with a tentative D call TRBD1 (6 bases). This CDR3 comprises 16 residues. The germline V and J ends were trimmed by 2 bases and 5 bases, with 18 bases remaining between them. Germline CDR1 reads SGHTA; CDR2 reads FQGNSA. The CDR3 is CASSLIGGRGSYGYTF. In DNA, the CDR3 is TGTGCCAGCAGCTTAATCGGCGGCAGGGGCTCGTATGGCTACACCTTC. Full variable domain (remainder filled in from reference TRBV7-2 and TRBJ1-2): GAGVSQSPSNKVTEKGKDVELRCDPISGHTALYWYRQSLGQGLEFLIYFQGNSAPDKSGLPSDRFSAERTGGSVSTLTIQRTQQEDSAVYLCASSLIGGRGSYGYTFGSGTRLTVV.

The CDR3 sequence: CASSQGQGLYEQYF. The CDR3 DNA reads TGTGCCAGTAGCCAGGGACAGGGCCTCTACGAGCAGTACTTC. The V call is TRBV19, the J call TRBJ2-7; 9 positions match TRBD1. V shed 6 bases, J shed 3 bases, and the junction held 6 bases outside the gene matches. Germline CDR1 reads LNHDA; CDR2 reads SQIVND (reference sequence). This CDR3 has 14 residues.

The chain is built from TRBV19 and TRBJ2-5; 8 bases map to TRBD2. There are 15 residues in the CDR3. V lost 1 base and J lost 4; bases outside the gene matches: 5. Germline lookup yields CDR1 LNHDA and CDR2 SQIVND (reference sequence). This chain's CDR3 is CASSIASGGGETQYF. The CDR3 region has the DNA TGTGCCAGTAGTATAGCGTCGGGGGGGGGAGAGACCCAGTACTTC.

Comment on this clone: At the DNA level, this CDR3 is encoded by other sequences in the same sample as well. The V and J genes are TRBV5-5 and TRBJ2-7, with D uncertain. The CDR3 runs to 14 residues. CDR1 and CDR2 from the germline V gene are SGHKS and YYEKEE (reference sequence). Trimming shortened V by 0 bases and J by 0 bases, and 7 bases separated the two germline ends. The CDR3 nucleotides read TGTGCCAGCAGCTTGGGCCTCAGCTCCTACGAGCAGTACTTC. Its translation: CASSLGLSSYEQYF.

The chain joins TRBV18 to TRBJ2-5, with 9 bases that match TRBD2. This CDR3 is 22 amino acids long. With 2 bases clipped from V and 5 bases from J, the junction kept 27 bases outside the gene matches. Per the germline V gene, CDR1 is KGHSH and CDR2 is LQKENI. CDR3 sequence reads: CASSPFGGRAFFDGPFGETQYF. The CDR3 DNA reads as TGTGCCAGCTCACCATTTGGCGGGAGGGCGTTTTTCGACGGCCCATTCGGGGAGACCCAGTACTTC.

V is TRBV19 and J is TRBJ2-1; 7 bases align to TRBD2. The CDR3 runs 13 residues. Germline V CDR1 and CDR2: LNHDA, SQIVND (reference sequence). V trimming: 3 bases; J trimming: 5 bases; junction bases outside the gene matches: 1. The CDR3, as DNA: TGTGCCAGTAGTATGGGGAGGGACAATGAGCAGTTCTTC. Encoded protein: CASSMGRDNEQFF.

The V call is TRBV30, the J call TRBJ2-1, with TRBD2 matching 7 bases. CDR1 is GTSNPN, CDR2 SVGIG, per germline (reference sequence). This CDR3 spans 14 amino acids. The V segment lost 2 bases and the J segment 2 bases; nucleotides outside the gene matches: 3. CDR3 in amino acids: CAWSTTSPYNEQFF. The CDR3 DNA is TGTGCCTGGAGTACGACTAGCCCCTACAATGAGCAGTTCTTC.

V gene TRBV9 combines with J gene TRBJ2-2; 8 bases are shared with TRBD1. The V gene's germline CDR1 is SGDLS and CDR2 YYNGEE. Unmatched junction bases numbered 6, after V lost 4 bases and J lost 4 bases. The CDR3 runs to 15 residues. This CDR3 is CASSLDRGSTGELFF. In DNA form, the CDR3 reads TGTGCCAGCAGCCTCGACAGGGGCAGCACCGGGGAGCTGTTTTTT.

CDR3 DNA sequence: TGTGCCAGCGCCCTAAACACAGATACGCAGTATTTT. Translated: CASALNTDTQYF. This chain joins TRBV9 and TRBJ2-3, with D unresolved. There are 12 residues in the CDR3. Germline-derived CDR1 and CDR2 are SGDLS and YYNGEE. Trimming stripped 7 bases from V and 2 bases from J, with 8 bases between.